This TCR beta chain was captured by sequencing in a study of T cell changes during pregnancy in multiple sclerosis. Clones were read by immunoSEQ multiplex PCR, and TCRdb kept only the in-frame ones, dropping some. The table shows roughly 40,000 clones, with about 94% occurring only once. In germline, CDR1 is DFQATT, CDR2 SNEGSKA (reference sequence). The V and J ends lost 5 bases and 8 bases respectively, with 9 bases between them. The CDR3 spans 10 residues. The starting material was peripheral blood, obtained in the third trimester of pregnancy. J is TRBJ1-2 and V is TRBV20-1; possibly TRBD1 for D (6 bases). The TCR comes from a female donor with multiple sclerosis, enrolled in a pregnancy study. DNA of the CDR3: TGCAGTGCTGGACAGTCCGGCTACACCTTC. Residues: CSAGQSGYTF.